Detailed here is one T cell receptor beta chain. Measured with immunoSEQ multiplex PCR; TCRdb has only the in-frame clones, and not every one. The data contain about 2 million clones, over 85% of them seen just once; the ten biggest clones take up about 0.13%. This entry is derived from a study of shared clonotypes between healthy human individuals. CDR1 and CDR2 (germline): MGHDK, SYGVNS. The V and J ends lost 11 bases and 8 bases respectively, with 15 bases between them. The CDR3 runs to 11 residues. The sequencing sample was made of naive CD4+ T cells sorted from blood. Noted subset: CD45RA+ positively selected. V gene TRBV25-1 combines with J gene TRBJ1-2, with D tentatively TRBD1 (5 bases). The TCR originated in a man aged 18 to 30 in good health. The CDR3 DNA reads as TGTGCCGGTCAGGGTGCGGGGGGCTACACCTTC. Translated, it gives CAGQGAGGYTF.